These 9 T cell receptor beta chains share one sample of origin, sequenced in a study of OX40 agonist ivuxolimab in advanced cancers. Clones were sequenced by immunoSEQ multiplex PCR, and TCRdb holds only the in-frame ones, with some missing. The table lists roughly 66,000 clones, around 83% of them singletons. The specimen comprised CD4+ or CD8+ T cells sorted from blood, sampled in a trial of the OX40 agonist ivuxolimab. The receptors here all came from an adult with an advanced solid tumor such as melanoma, head and neck, liver or kidney cancer.

The chain links TRBV11-2 to TRBJ1-4; the D is unclear. The germline V gene encodes CDR1 SGHAT and CDR2 FQNNGV. This CDR3 has 15 residues. The ends were cut back, 5 bases at V and 3 bases at J, with 13 bases in the middle. The DNA of the CDR3 is TGTGCCAGCAGCCCGAGGACTGGAGCTAATGAAAAACTGTTTTTT. Amino acids: CASSPRTGANEKLFF.

The chain combines TRBV7-2 with TRBJ2-3; D not certain. V dropped 1 base and J dropped 8 bases, with 7 bases sitting between them. This CDR3 is 12 amino acids long. The germline V gene encodes CDR1 SGHTA and CDR2 FQGNSA. The CDR3 reads CASSLGASTQYF. The CDR3, as DNA: TGTGCCAGCAGCTTAGGTGCCAGTACGCAGTATTTT.

The V gene is TRBV19, the J gene TRBJ1-1; 7 nucleotides match TRBD1. Germline values: CDR1 LNHDA, CDR2 SQIVND (reference sequence). CDR3 length: 14 residues. J was trimmed by 8 bases and V by 6 bases; bases with no gene match: 12. As DNA, the CDR3 is TGTGCCAGTAGGATTTTGACGGGACAGAGAGAAGCTTTCTTT. This sequence encodes CASRILTGQREAFF.

The V call is TRBV6-4, the J call TRBJ2-1, with 12 bases that match TRBD2. The CDR3 consists of 15 residues. The germline V gene encodes CDR1 MRHNA and CDR2 SNTAGT. Trimming at V came to 3 bases and at J to 9 bases, leaving 6 bases not matched to a gene. This CDR3 is CASSEQLAGGVEQFF. In DNA, the CDR3 is TGTGCCAGCAGTGAACAGCTAGCGGGAGGGGTTGAGCAGTTCTTC.

The rearrangement uses TRBV6-1 and TRBJ2-1; 8 nucleotides match TRBD2. Trimming removed 4 bases from V and 0 bases from J; junction bases left unmatched: 14. Germline CDR1 MNHNS, CDR2 SASEGT. CDR3 length equals 19 residues. The CDR3 region has the DNA TGTGCCAGCAGTGCCCCTGTAGCGGGATCCTTGAGCTCCTACAATGAGCAGTTCTTC. It codes for CASSAPVAGSLSSYNEQFF.

The chain is built from TRBV7-9 and TRBJ2-7; D remains ambiguous. The CDR3 is 15 residues long. V gave up 3 bases and J gave up 2 bases, with 14 bases separating them. In germline, CDR1 is SEHNR, CDR2 FQNEAQ (reference sequence). For the CDR3, the DNA is TGTGCCAGCAGCTTCGAACAGCAGAATACCTACGAGCAGTACTTC. Translated: CASSFEQQNTYEQYF.

This chain links TRBV7-2 with TRBJ2-7; 9 bases map to TRBD2. The CDR3 loop spans 14 amino acids. Unmatched junction bases numbered 4, after V lost 5 bases and J lost 2 bases. Germline V gene sequence: CDR1 SGHTA, CDR2 FQGNSA. The CDR3 sequence is CASSPSGETYEQYF. The CDR3 nucleotides are TGTGCCAGCAGCCCTAGCGGGGAAACCTACGAGCAGTACTTC.

V is TRBV11-3 and J is TRBJ2-7; 8 bases are a match to TRBD2. Trimming took 4 bases from V and 0 from J; bases not matched to a gene: 8. CDR1 is SGHNT, CDR2 YENEEA, per germline. This CDR3 has 16 amino acids. The DNA for the CDR3 is TGTGCCAGCAGCTCAGTCGCGGGAGGAGTCTCCTACGAGCAGTACTTC. Amino acids: CASSSVAGGVSYEQYF.

The chain has TRBV10-3 and TRBJ2-3, with D possibly being TRBD1 (6 bases). The CDR3 is 14 amino acids. Trimming took off 2 bases at V and 5 bases at J, with 11 bases between the two ends. Germline V gene sequence: CDR1 ENHRY, CDR2 SYGVKD. The CDR3 sequence: CAISEGRGEDTQYF. As DNA, the CDR3 is TGTGCCATCAGTGAGGGCAGGGGTGAAGATACGCAGTATTTT.